These T cell receptor beta chains were read from a single sample in a study of blood T cell repertoires in COVID-19. Some clones are missing from TCRdb's copy, which holds only in-frame ones; the method was immunoSEQ multiplex PCR. Of around 210,000 clones in the sample, around 85% are singletons; the top ten hold 0.95%. Sequenced: peripheral blood. The receptors were gathered from a man in his 60s with COVID-19, enrolled during active disease. CDR3s include the opening cysteine and the closing phenylalanine or tryptophan. The D gene is left open where the match is weak. The size entry is marked missing in some rows and otherwise reads once, few, many or a size class.

d_gene,j_gene,v_gene,abundance,CDR3aa,CDR3nt
TRBD1,TRBJ1-5,TRBV28,NA,CATGGWSNQPQHF,TGTGCGACAGGGGGTTGGAGCAATCAGCCCCAGCATTTT
NA,TRBJ1-1,TRBV19,few,CASSATAGNTEAFF,TGTGCCAGTAGCGCGACGGCAGGGAACACTGAAGCTTTCTTT
TRBD1,TRBJ1-5,TRBV6-5,NA,CASSYSGTGINQPQHF,TGTGCCAGCAGTTACTCCGGGACAGGGATCAATCAGCCCCAGCATTTT
TRBD1,TRBJ2-1,TRBV5-1,NA,CASSWDSYNEQFF,TGCGCCAGCAGCTGGGACAGTTACAATGAGCAGTTCTTC
NA,TRBJ1-2,TRBV4-2,NA,CASSQEFMGGFGANYGYTF,TGTGCCAGCAGCCAAGAATTTATGGGGGGGTTTGGAGCTAACTATGGCTACACCTTC
TRBD1,TRBJ2-3,TRBV3-1/TRBV3-2,NA,CASSQLTGRRTDTQYF,TGTGCCAGCAGCCAGTTGACAGGGCGTAGGACAGATACGCAGTATTTT
TRBD1,TRBJ2-1,TRBV9,NA,CASSAFGQGSSYNEQFF,TGTGCCAGCAGCGCTTTCGGACAGGGAAGCTCCTACAATGAGCAGTTCTTC
TRBD1,TRBJ1-2,TRBV4-2,NA,CASSKGQGEDGYTF,TGTGCCAGCAGCAAGGGACAGGGTGAAGACGGCTACACCTTC
NA,TRBJ1-2,TRBV2,NA,CASRERLMTVYGYTF,TGTGCCAGCAGGGAAAGGTTAATGACAGTCTATGGCTACACCTTC
TRBD1,TRBJ1-4,TRBV7-8,NA,CASSPGTARAVEKLFF,TGTGCCAGCAGCCCGGGGACAGCGAGGGCCGTTGAAAAACTGTTTTTT
TRBD1,TRBJ1-3,TRBV19,NA,CASSLTWTGSGGNTIYF,TGTGCCAGTAGCCTTACTTGGACAGGATCGGGTGGAAACACCATATATTTT
NA,TRBJ1-1,TRBV19,NA,CASIQTVGAEAFF,TGTGCCAGTATACAAACCGTAGGGGCTGAAGCTTTCTTT
TRBD1,TRBJ1-2,TRBV7-8,NA,CASSFQGGGYTF,TGTGCCAGCAGCTTTCAGGGGGGTGGCTACACCTTC
NA,TRBJ1-1,TRBV28,NA,CASSFEGLLPFF,TGTGCCAGCAGTTTTGAGGGACTTCTACCTTTCTTT
TRBD1,TRBJ1-3,TRBV9,NA,CASSVGSSNRGGNTIYF,TGTGCCAGCAGCGTAGGTAGTAGTAACAGGGGTGGAAACACCATATATTTT
TRBD1,TRBJ2-4,TRBV7-2,NA,CASSWTGSTIQYF,TGTGCCAGCAGCTGGACAGGTTCGACAATTCAGTACTTC
NA,TRBJ1-1,TRBV5-1,NA,CATRPGGGHTEAFF,TGCGCCACCCGGCCCGGGGGGGGGCACACTGAAGCTTTCTTT
NA,TRBJ1-2,TRBV28,NA,CASSSTPNPLYGYTF,TGTGCCAGCAGTTCCACTCCTAACCCCCTCTATGGCTACACCTTC
NA,TRBJ1-2,TRBV15,NA,CATSRDRGSWGYTF,TGTGCCACCAGCAGAGATCGGGGGAGTTGGGGCTACACCTTC
TRBD1,TRBJ2-5,TRBV11-3,NA,CASSLGTGVETQYF,TGTGCCAGCAGCTTAGGTACAGGGGTAGAGACCCAGTACTTC
NA,TRBJ2-1,TRBV5-1,NA,CASSLEGGHSQLEFF,TGCGCCAGCAGCTTGGAGGGCGGGCACTCGCAGCTGGAGTTCTTC
NA,TRBJ1-6,TRBV23-1,NA,CASSQIAYSYNSPLHF,TGCGCCAGCAGTCAAATTGCGTATTCCTATAATTCACCCCTCCACTTT
TRBD1,TRBJ2-7,TRBV30,once,CAWGGRGLSYEQYF,TGTGCCTGGGGGGGCAGGGGGCTCTCCTACGAGCAGTACTTC
NA,TRBJ2-7,TRBV5-4,NA,CASSLQASLPTKQYF,TGTGCCAGCAGCTTACAGGCAAGTCTTCCTACGAAGCAGTACTTC
TRBD2,TRBJ2-5,TRBV2,NA,CASIEEAGVETQYF,TGTGCCAGCATCGAGGAAGCGGGAGTAGAGACCCAGTACTTC
NA,TRBJ1-1,TRBV9,NA,CASSPREVRGNTEAFF,TGTGCCAGCAGCCCCCGGGAGGTTCGAGGAAACACTGAAGCTTTCTTT
NA,TRBJ1-1,TRBV9,NA,CASTGRSTEAFF,TGTGCCAGCACGGGAAGGAGCACTGAAGCTTTCTTT
NA,TRBJ1-2,TRBV30,NA,CAWSIGGPGGYTF,TGTGCCTGGAGTATTGGTGGGCCAGGTGGCTACACCTTC
TRBD1,TRBJ1-2,TRBV28,NA,CASSARQGYGYTF,TGTGCCAGCAGTGCCAGACAGGGGTACGGCTACACCTTC
NA,TRBJ2-3,TRBV15,NA,CATSSRASTDTQYF,TGTGCCACCAGCTCGAGGGCAAGCACAGATACGCAGTATTTT
NA,TRBJ1-1,TRBV7-9,NA,CASSLDQGLNTEAFF,TGTGCCAGCAGCTTAGATCAGGGGTTGAACACTGAAGCTTTCTTT
NA,TRBJ1-1,TRBV19,NA,CASVSLNTEAFF,TGTGCCAGTGTGTCTTTGAACACTGAAGCTTTCTTT
TRBD1,TRBJ2-4,TRBV4-2,NA,CASSHSRGRQNIQYF,TGTGCCAGCAGCCATAGCAGGGGGAGACAAAACATTCAGTACTTC
TRBD1,TRBJ1-6,TRBV10-2,NA,CASSDPGQGARNSPLHF,TGCGCCAGCAGTGACCCTGGACAGGGGGCGCGGAATTCACCCCTCCACTTT
TRBD2,TRBJ2-1,TRBV6-4,NA,CASSGNSGGYNEQFF,TGTGCCAGCAGTGGGAATAGCGGGGGTTACAATGAGCAGTTCTTC
NA,TRBJ1-1,TRBV19,NA,CASSDLLTGTTEAFF,TGTGCCAGTAGTGACTTACTAACAGGGACCACTGAAGCTTTCTTT
NA,TRBJ1-5,TRBV4-3,NA,CASSQGGGQPQHF,TGCGCCAGCAGCCAAGGGGGGGGCCAGCCCCAGCATTTT
TRBD2,TRBJ2-7,TRBV3-1/TRBV3-2,NA,CASNIWGGEQYF,TGTGCCAGCAACATCTGGGGGGGCGAGCAGTACTTC
TRBD1,TRBJ2-3,TRBV9,once,CASGRTGGSDTQYF,TGTGCCAGCGGACGGACAGGGGGCTCCGATACGCAGTATTTT
NA,TRBJ1-5,TRBV4-1,NA,CASSQEGGRNQPQHF,TGCGCCAGCAGCCAAGAGGGGGGACGGAATCAGCCCCAGCATTTT
NA,TRBJ1-2,TRBV7-2,NA,CASSLDGSYGYTF,TGTGCCAGCAGCCTAGACGGTAGCTATGGCTACACCTTC
TRBD2,TRBJ2-1,TRBV27,NA,CASSPGLVLYNEQFF,TGTGCCAGCAGCCCGGGACTAGTTCTTTACAATGAGCAGTTCTTC
NA,TRBJ2-5,TRBV7-9,NA,CASSWAGKETQYF,TGTGCCAGCAGCTGGGCGGGCAAGGAGACCCAGTACTTC
NA,TRBJ2-1,TRBV6-5,NA,CASRWTPDNEQFF,TGTGCCAGCAGGTGGACTCCCGACAATGAGCAGTTCTTC
TRBD2,TRBJ2-7,TRBV4-1,NA,CASSQGRGRVYEQYF,TGCGCCAGCAGCCAAGGGCGCGGGAGGGTCTACGAGCAGTACTTC
NA,TRBJ1-6,TRBV7-2,NA,CASSPGMVESPLHF,TGTGCCAGCAGCCCAGGGATGGTGGAGTCACCCCTCCACTTT
TRBD1,TRBJ1-1,TRBV25-1,NA,CASSGTGREAFF,TGTGCCAGCAGTGGGACAGGACGGGAAGCTTTCTTT
TRBD1,TRBJ1-6,TRBV10-3,NA,CAISEAGTGHSPLHF,TGTGCCATCAGTGAAGCCGGGACAGGACATTCACCCCTCCACTTT
NA,TRBJ1-2,TRBV5-4,NA,CASSLAGDPSGYTF,TGTGCCAGCAGCTTGGCAGGGGACCCCAGTGGCTACACCTTC
TRBD1,TRBJ1-2,TRBV6-5,once,CASRKTGGDSGYTF,TGTGCCAGCCGCAAAACAGGGGGCGACAGTGGCTACACCTTC
TRBD1,TRBJ1-1,TRBV7-9,few,CASSLASGQGDTEAFF,TGTGCCAGCAGCTTAGCATCGGGACAGGGAGACACTGAAGCTTTCTTT
NA,TRBJ1-6,TRBV4-3,NA,CASSRTAKFYNSPLHF,TGCGCCAGCAGCCGGACAGCTAAATTCTATAATTCACCCCTCCACTTT
NA,TRBJ2-7,TRBV3-1/TRBV3-2,once,CASSPTSVYEQYF,TGTGCCAGCAGCCCCACATCCGTCTACGAGCAGTACTTC